Listed below are T cell receptor beta chains from one sample, sequenced in a study of spatial heterogeneity in lung cancer. In TCRdb, the 5' RACE reads were re-called with MiXCR into one record per CDR3 protein. The sample shows tens of thousands of distinct CDR3 sequences, roughly a fifth of them seen only once. Sample: PBMCs, taken at follow-up. The source is a male donor with early-stage non-small cell lung cancer. Both conserved end residues are part of each CDR3. Each record gives: clone size, D gene, V gene, J gene, CDR3 protein, CDR3 DNA. D genes are given only for firm matches. Some rows have no size entry. The others give once, few or many, or a class for an expanded clone.

many	TRBD2	TRBV11-2	TRBJ2-3	CASSLVGRDTDTQYF	TGTGCCAGCAGCTTAGTAGGGAGGGATACAGATACGCAGTATTTT
few	NA	TRBV20-1	TRBJ2-1	CSARDDVTGEQFF	TGCAGTGCTAGAGATGATGTGACCGGGGAGCAGTTCTTC
many	NA	TRBV24-1	TRBJ2-1	CATSDFRLGYNEQFF	TGTGCCACCAGTGATTTCAGGCTGGGCTACAATGAGCAGTTCTTC
many	NA	TRBV11-2	TRBJ2-5	CASSLVAGPQETQYF	TGTGCCAGCAGCTTAGTGGCAGGACCGCAAGAGACCCAGTACTTC
NA	TRBD2	TRBV29-1	TRBJ2-1	CSVEEFGEGQFF	TGCAGCGTTGAAGAATTTGGGGAGGGGCAGTTCTTC
many	NA	TRBV6-5	TRBJ1-1	CASSWTVGGTEAFF	TGTGCCAGCAGTTGGACGGTGGGGGGCACTGAAGCTTTCTTT
NA	TRBD2	TRBV7-8	TRBJ2-5	CASSLSGGQGETQYF	TGTGCCAGCAGCCTTAGCGGGGGGCAGGGAGAGACCCAGTACTTC
NA	NA	TRBV5-1	TRBJ1-2	CASSTDSYGYTF	TGCGCCAGCAGCACCGACAGCTATGGCTACACCTTC
NA	NA	TRBV3-1	TRBJ2-7	CASSQAGASSEQYF	TGTGCCAGCAGCCAAGCTGGGGCGAGCTCCGAGCAGTACTTC
many	NA	TRBV14	TRBJ1-1	CASSQDLLVPEAFF	TGTGCCAGCAGCCAAGATCTACTGGTCCCCGAAGCTTTCTTT
many	TRBD1	TRBV19	TRBJ2-1	CASNRDRGADEQFF	TGTGCCAGTAACCGGGACAGGGGGGCGGATGAGCAGTTCTTC
many	NA	TRBV4-1	TRBJ2-3	CASSQVEAGVSDTQYF	TGCGCCAGCAGCCAAGTGGAGGCAGGGGTATCAGATACGCAGTATTTT
NA	NA	TRBV11-2	TRBJ1-4	CASSIDRIDEKLFF	TGTGCCAGCAGCATCGACAGGATAGACGAAAAACTGTTTTTT
many	TRBD2	TRBV9	TRBJ2-1	CASSVSPLAGTEQFF	TGTGCCAGCAGCGTATCCCCACTAGCGGGAACTGAGCAGTTCTTC
few	NA	TRBV29-1	TRBJ1-1	CSVEDPLSRAFEAFF	TGCAGCGTTGAAGATCCACTAAGCAGGGCTTTTGAAGCTTTCTTT
few	TRBD2	TRBV5-6	TRBJ2-4	CASSPYGTSGGTKNIQYF	TGTGCCAGCAGCCCCTACGGGACTAGCGGGGGGACCAAAAACATTCAGTACTTC
few	NA	TRBV3-1	TRBJ1-4	CASSQRRGIGEKLFF	TGTGCCAGCAGCCAGCGGCGTGGGATAGGGGAAAAACTGTTTTTT
NA	NA	TRBV5-6	TRBJ1-1	CASSLAIRGNTEAFF	TGTGCCAGCAGCTTGGCCATTCGGGGGAACACTGAAGCTTTCTTT
NA	NA	TRBV18	TRBJ1-3	CASSPKMDSHGHF	TGTGCCAGCTCACCGAAAATGGACAGTCACGGGCATTTT
few	NA	TRBV28	TRBJ1-2	CASKSQPAYGYTF	TGTGCCAGCAAAAGCCAACCCGCCTATGGCTACACCTTC
many	NA	TRBV4-3	TRBJ1-1	CASSQDLQTEAFF	TGCGCCAGCAGCCAGGACCTTCAGACTGAAGCTTTCTTT
NA	TRBD2	TRBV6-6	TRBJ2-5	CASSYGVAGGETQYF	TGTGCCAGCAGTTACGGGGTAGCGGGAGGAGAGACCCAGTACTTC
few	NA	TRBV6-1	TRBJ2-3	CANSESRNTDTQYF	TGTGCCAACAGTGAGTCGCGGAACACAGATACGCAGTATTTT
NA	NA	TRBV2	TRBJ2-3	CASSPTSGSDTQYF	TGTGCCAGCAGTCCGACTAGTGGGTCAGATACGCAGTATTTT
few	TRBD1	TRBV10-3	TRBJ2-7	CAILGQDTYEQYF	TGTGCCATCCTCGGACAGGACACCTACGAGCAGTACTTC
many	NA	TRBV30	TRBJ1-1	CAWRGGGNTEAFF	TGTGCCTGGCGGGGAGGAGGGAACACTGAAGCTTTCTTT
NA	TRBD1	TRBV6-4	TRBJ2-3	CASADRGGTDTQYF	TGTGCCAGCGCGGACAGGGGTGGCACAGATACGCAGTATTTT
NA	TRBD1	TRBV3-1	TRBJ2-2	CASSPGTGFRNTGELFF	TGTGCCAGCAGTCCCGGGACAGGGTTCAGGAACACCGGGGAGCTGTTTTTT
NA	TRBD2	TRBV20-1	TRBJ2-5	CSARDQGLAGQQETQYF	TGCAGTGCTAGAGATCAGGGACTAGCGGGACAACAAGAGACCCAGTACTTC
NA	NA	TRBV20-1	TRBJ2-1	CSAYRLGRPGAYNEQFF	TGCAGTGCTTATCGCCTAGGGCGGCCCGGGGCCTACAATGAGCAGTTCTTC